These T cell receptor beta chains were read from a single sample in a study of radiotherapy plus CTLA-4 blockade in lung cancer. Assay used: immunoSEQ multiplex PCR; TCRdb lists only in-frame clones, some missing. The profile shows approximately 80,000 clones, under 75% of them singletons. The sequencing here drew on peripheral blood, taken from a patient treated with radiotherapy plus ipilimumab. Receptor source: a human donor with non-small cell lung cancer whose response to radiotherapy plus ipilimumab could not be evaluated. The CDR3 runs from the conserved cysteine through the conserved F or W. D genes are given only for firm matches. A clone size is listed for some rows: how often the clone was seen (once, few, many), or a class if it is expanded.

V gene,clone size,D gene,J gene,CDR3 protein
TRBV4-1,-,-,TRBJ2-5,CASSPQGNREETQYF
TRBV7-3,-,-,TRBJ1-2,CASSLTGREGVGYTF
TRBV5-4,-,TRBD2,TRBJ2-4,CASAGGLARLLAKNIQYF
TRBV5-1,-,-,TRBJ1-1,CASSSDGQENTEAFF
TRBV11-2,-,TRBD2,TRBJ2-7,CASSVGLAGQYEQYF
TRBV18,-,-,TRBJ1-3,CASSPPGAGNTIYF
TRBV6-5,few,TRBD1,TRBJ2-3,CASSLRTGGVADTQYF
TRBV7-9,-,-,TRBJ1-1,CASSPSRGTQGGEAFF
TRBV18,-,-,TRBJ1-1,CASSLRQTNTEAFF
TRBV7-9,few,-,TRBJ2-7,CASSPTGHYEQYF
TRBV27,-,TRBD1,TRBJ2-7,CASRRSGARDRGAYEQYF
TRBV29-1,once,-,TRBJ1-1,CSVEVEGVEAFF
TRBV30,-,-,TRBJ2-7,CAWSGVGTEQYF
TRBV18,once,-,TRBJ1-1,CASSRDQGWDTEAFF
TRBV30,-,-,TRBJ1-1,CAWSVSGTLEAFF
TRBV27,-,TRBD1,TRBJ2-2,CATRTGAGGELFF